This TCR beta chain was captured in a study of CD8 T cells in ankylosing spondylitis. Study-wide points: Disease-associated clonotypes exhibited CD8+ identity and were relatively infrequent in peripheral blood. In ankylosing spondylitis patients, matched synovial fluid reportedly showed significant enrichment of disease-linked clones. What appeared characteristic of ankylosing spondylitis blood was a TCR beta motif of eight highly homologous variants.

On this clonotype: Its target is not known.

V was cut by 2 bases and J by 1 base, with 5 bases left in between. The CDR3 spans 14 residues. A single record per CDR3 protein comes from TCRdb applying MiXCR to the 5' RACE reads. The sample contains around 39,000 distinct CDR3 sequences, about an eighth of which appear only once. The gene calls are TRBV12-3 or TRBV12-4 and TRBJ2-2; no clear D. Sequenced input: synovial fluid, either unsorted or a sorted T cell fraction (not recorded which). The sequence was collected from a male donor with ankylosing spondylitis. The CDR3 DNA sequence: TGTGCCAGCAGTTTAATAGAGAACACCGGGGAGCTGTTTTTT. It encodes CASSLIENTGELFF.